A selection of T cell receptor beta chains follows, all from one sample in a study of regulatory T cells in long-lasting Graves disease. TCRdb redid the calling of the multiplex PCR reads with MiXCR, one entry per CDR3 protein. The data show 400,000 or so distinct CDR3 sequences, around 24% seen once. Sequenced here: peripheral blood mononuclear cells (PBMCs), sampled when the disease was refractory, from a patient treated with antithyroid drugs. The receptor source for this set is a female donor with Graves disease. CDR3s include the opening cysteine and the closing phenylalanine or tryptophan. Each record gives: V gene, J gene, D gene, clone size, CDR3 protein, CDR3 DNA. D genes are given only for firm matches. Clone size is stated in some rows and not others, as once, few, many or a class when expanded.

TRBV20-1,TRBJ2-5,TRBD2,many,CSALGGSDETQYF,TGCAGTGCTCTCGGGGGGAGTGATGAGACCCAGTACTTC
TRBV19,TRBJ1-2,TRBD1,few,CASNTGGDYGYTF,TGTGCCAGTAACACAGGGGGCGACTATGGCTACACCTTC
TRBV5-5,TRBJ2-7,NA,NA,CASSLHGGGAEQYF,TGTGCCAGCAGCCTACACGGAGGAGGGGCCGAGCAGTACTTC
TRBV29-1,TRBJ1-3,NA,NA,CSALSGNTIYF,TGCAGCGCCCTCTCTGGAAACACCATATATTTT
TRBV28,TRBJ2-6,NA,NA,CASSQGSGANVPTF,TGTGCCAGCAGTCAGGGGTCAGGGGCCAACGTCCCGACTTTC
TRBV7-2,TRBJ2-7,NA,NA,CASSLWVSPSYEQYF,TGTGCCAGCAGCTTATGGGTCTCACCCTCCTACGAGCAGTACTTC
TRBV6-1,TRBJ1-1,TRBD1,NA,CASSPYRGPSEAFF,TGTGCCAGCAGTCCCTACAGGGGGCCTTCTGAAGCTTTCTTT
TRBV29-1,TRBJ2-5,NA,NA,CSVEPSETQYF,TGCAGCGTTGAACCATCGGAGACCCAGTACTTC
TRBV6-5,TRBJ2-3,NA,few,CASSWGLPTDTQYF,TGTGCCAGCAGTTGGGGACTTCCCACAGATACGCAGTATTTT
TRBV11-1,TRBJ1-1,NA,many,CASSRTGRMNTEAFF,TGTGCCAGCAGCAGAACAGGACGGATGAACACTGAAGCTTTCTTT
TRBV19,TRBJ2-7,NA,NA,CASSIEVTSEQYF,TGTGCCAGTAGTATAGAAGTTACCTCCGAGCAGTACTTC
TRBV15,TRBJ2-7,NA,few,CATSRVAGLTYEQYF,TGTGCCACCAGCAGAGTGGCGGGACTTACCTACGAGCAGTACTTC
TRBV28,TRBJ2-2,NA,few,CASSFFRGSPTSGELFF,TGTGCCAGCAGTTTTTTCCGAGGGAGTCCAACATCCGGGGAGCTGTTTTTT
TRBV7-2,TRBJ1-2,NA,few,CASSPEQVPPQGYTF,TGTGCCAGCAGCCCCGAACAGGTACCGCCTCAAGGCTACACCTTC
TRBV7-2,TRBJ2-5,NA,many,CASSRQSSETQYF,TGTGCCAGCAGCCGACAGTCTTCGGAGACCCAGTACTTC
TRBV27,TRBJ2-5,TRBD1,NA,CASQRTGVVWGETQYF,TGTGCCAGCCAAAGGACAGGGGTCGTTTGGGGGGAGACCCAGTACTTC
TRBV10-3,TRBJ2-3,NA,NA,CATASTDTQYF,TGTGCCACTGCTAGCACAGATACGCAGTATTTT
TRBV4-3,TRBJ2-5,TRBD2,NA,CASQPSRLAGLIPQYF,TGCGCCAGCCAACCCTCCCGACTAGCGGGACTCATCCCCCAGTACTTC
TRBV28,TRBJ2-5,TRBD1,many,CASSGSGGRETQYF,TGTGCCAGCAGTGGTTCAGGGGGCCGAGAGACCCAGTACTTC
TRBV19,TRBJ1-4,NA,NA,CASSIVGQANEKLFF,TGTGCCAGTAGTATAGTAGGCCAGGCTAATGAAAAACTGTTTTTT
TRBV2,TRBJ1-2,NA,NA,CASREEINYGYTF,TGTGCCAGCAGGGAAGAAATTAACTATGGCTACACCTTC
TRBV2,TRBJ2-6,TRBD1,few,CASSETIRDRDNVLTF,TGTGCCAGCAGTGAAACGATCCGGGACAGGGATAACGTCCTGACTTTC
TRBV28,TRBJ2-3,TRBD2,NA,CASSPLAGVPDTQYF,TGTGCCAGCAGTCCTTTAGCGGGAGTGCCAGATACGCAGTATTTT
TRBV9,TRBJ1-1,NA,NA,CASSVGANLNTEAFF,TGTGCCAGCAGCGTAGGGGCAAATTTGAACACTGAAGCTTTCTTT
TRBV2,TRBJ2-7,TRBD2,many,CASREAREQYF,TGTGCCAGCCGGGAGGCTCGCGAGCAGTACTTC
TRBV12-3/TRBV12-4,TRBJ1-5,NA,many,CASSSGHQPQHF,TGTGCCAGCAGTTCAGGGCACCAGCCCCAGCATTTT
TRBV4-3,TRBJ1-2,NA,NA,CASSQDSSGYGYTF,TGCGCCAGCAGCCAAGATTCCTCGGGCTATGGCTACACCTTC
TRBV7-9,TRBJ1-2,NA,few,CASSLVQRVGDGYTF,TGTGCCAGCAGCTTAGTCCAAAGGGTCGGTGATGGCTACACCTTC
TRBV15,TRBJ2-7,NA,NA,CATSRGVTGTTSYERYF,TGTGCCACCAGCAGAGGAGTTACAGGGACTACTTCCTACGAGCGGTACTTC